This TCR beta chain was documented in a study of OX40 agonist ivuxolimab in advanced cancers. Study in general: Patients were dosed with the agonistic anti-OX40 (CD134) antibody ivuxolimab. The mean age was around 56 years, ranging from roughly 23 to 79, with roughly four fifths of participants male. Notes on the study in general: Fewer expanded clones were found on average in CD4+ than in CD8+ T cells. Patients with a partial response at 0.1-3.0 mg/kg had among the lowest clonal expansion.

This clone was recorded only once. No antigen is known for it. The assay was immunoSEQ multiplex PCR, and TCRdb's table has in-frame clones only and misses some. In the table there are about 73,000 clones, more than 80% of which are singletons. Germline CDR1 and CDR2: MDHEN and SYDVKM. The CDR3 runs 16 residues. V shed 3 bases, J shed 3 bases, and the junction held 9 bases outside the gene matches. The chain joins TRBV28 to TRBJ2-7, with 9 bases that match TRBD1. The sequence came from an adult with an advanced solid tumor such as melanoma, head and neck, liver or kidney cancer. The source material was CD4+ or CD8+ T cells sorted from blood, sampled in a trial of the OX40 agonist ivuxolimab. Written as DNA, the CDR3 is TGTGCCAGCAGTTTCTCCGGGACAGGGCGACGCTACGAGCAGTACTTC. Residues: CASSFSGTGRRYEQYF.